Listed here are 23 T cell receptor beta chains from one sample, sequenced in a study of shared clonotypes between healthy human individuals. The data were produced by immunoSEQ multiplex PCR, yet TCRdb's version contains in-frame clones alone and is incomplete. The sample records roughly 890,000 clones, more than 85% being singletons. CD8 cells regarded as naive lacked CD45RO, were positively chosen for CCR7, and omitted terminally differentiated effector memory CD45RA+ cells. Sequenced: naive CD8+ T cells sorted from blood. Every receptor here comes from a man in his thirties or forties in good health.

The chain is built from TRBV6-1 and TRBJ2-7; D is undetermined. Per germline, CDR1 MNHNS and CDR2 SASEGT. This CDR3 contains 16 residues. Trimming cost V 2 bases and J 0 bases, with 14 bases left between them. The DNA for the CDR3 is TGTGCCAGCAGTGAAAATGAACGGGTGCGCTCCTACGAGCAGTACTTC. It translates to CASSENERVRSYEQYF.

The chain employs TRBV14 and TRBJ2-2; tentative D call: TRBD2 (6 bases). The CDR3 has 17 residues. CDR1 is SGHDN and CDR2 is FVKESK in the germline V gene. V was clipped by 4 bases and J by 2 bases, with 17 bases between them. This CDR3 reads CASSPRVSSANTGELFF. CDR3 nucleotide sequence: TGTGCCAGCAGCCCAAGAGTCTCTAGCGCTAACACCGGGGAGCTGTTTTTT.

CDR3 sequence reads: CASSPAGGISYNEQFF. CDR3 in DNA: TGTGCCAGCAGCCCTGCTGGGGGCATATCCTACAATGAGCAGTTCTTC. The chain has TRBV7-8 and TRBJ2-1; tentatively, D is TRBD1 (6 bases). This CDR3 spans 16 amino acids. CDR1 is SGHVS and CDR2 is FQNEAQ in the germline V gene. V was cut by 5 bases and J by 1 base, with 15 bases left in between.

V and J are TRBV29-1 and TRBJ2-2, with 9 bases identical to TRBD1. CDR1 and CDR2 from the germline V gene are SQVTM and ANQGSEA. J lost 7 bases, V lost 7 bases, and 10 bases had no gene match. This CDR3 contains 14 residues. The chain's CDR3 is CSEKGDRAYGELFF. The CDR3 bases are TGCAGCGAAAAAGGGGACAGGGCGTACGGGGAGCTGTTTTTT.

This clone came up once. The chain combines TRBV10-2 with TRBJ2-1; D may match TRBD1 or TRBD2 (5 bases each). Germline CDR1 is WSHSY and CDR2 is SAAADI. V was trimmed by 10 bases and J by 1 base, leaving 14 bases between them. The CDR3 has 14 amino acids. The CDR3 here is CATRGAGSYNEQFF. CDR3 DNA: TGCGCCACCCGAGGGGCTGGTTCCTACAATGAGCAGTTCTTC.

The V gene is TRBV15, the J gene TRBJ1-5; 9 bases align to TRBD1. Trimming took 5 bases from V and 3 from J; bases not matched to a gene: 8. The CDR3 runs 16 residues. In germline, CDR1 is LNHNV, CDR2 YYDKDF (reference sequence). The CDR3 DNA follows: TGTGCCACCAGCTGGTCCGGGACAGGGCTCAATCAGCCCCAGCATTTT. It is translated as CATSWSGTGLNQPQHF. Using reference TRBV15 and TRBJ1-5 for the parts outside the CDR3, the full variable domain is DAMVIQNPRYQVTQFGKPVTLSCSQTLNHNVMYWYQQKSSQAPKLLFHYYDKDFNNEADTPDNFQSRRPNTSFCFLDIRSPGLGDTAMYLCATSWSGTGLNQPQHFGDGTRLSIL.

This clone was counted a few times. The chain recombines TRBV6-4 with TRBJ2-1; 8 bases match TRBD2. The V segment lost 0 bases and the J segment 4 bases; nucleotides outside the gene matches: 5. CDR1 is MRHNA and CDR2 is SNTAGT in the germline V gene. This CDR3 is built from 16 residues. Here the CDR3 reads CASSDSLTGGYNEQFF. The CDR3 region has the DNA TGTGCCAGCAGTGACTCCCTAACGGGAGGGTACAATGAGCAGTTCTTC.

The rearrangement links TRBV4-1 to TRBJ1-4, with 12 bases matching TRBD1. The CDR3 loop spans 15 amino acids. V shed 3 bases and J 7 bases; nucleotides not matched to a gene: 3. Germline loops: CDR1 MGHRA, CDR2 YSYEKL. CDR3 in amino acids: CASSQRDRGREKLFF. CDR3 sequence (DNA): TGCGCCAGCAGCCAGCGGGACAGGGGGCGTGAAAAACTGTTTTTT.

In this sample, this clone turned up once. CDR3 bases: TGCGCCAGCAGCCCGTCCCTCAGGGAGAGGTATGGCTACACCTTC. It codes for CASSPSLRERYGYTF. The V call is TRBV5-1, the J call TRBJ1-2, with D perhaps TRBD1 (5 bases). Germline CDR1 is SGHRS and CDR2 is YFSETQ. The CDR3 length is 15 residues. Trimming took 4 bases from V and 5 from J, leaving 18 bases between them. The full variable domain, rest sourced from reference TRBV5-1 and TRBJ1-2, is KAGVTQTPRYLIKTRGQQVTLSCSPISGHRSVSWYQQTPGQGLQFLFEYFSETQRNKGNFPGRFSGRQFSNSRSEMNVSTLELGDSALYLCASSPSLRERYGYTFGSGTRLTVV.

V gene TRBV19 combines with J gene TRBJ1-5; D remains ambiguous. Trimming took off 6 bases at V and 1 base at J, with 16 bases between the two ends. The CDR3 consists of 16 residues. The germline gives CDR1 LNHDA, CDR2 SQIVND (reference sequence). The CDR3 here is CASRNGVGRSNQPQHF. The CDR3 DNA sequence: TGTGCCAGTAGGAACGGGGTTGGGAGGAGCAATCAGCCCCAGCATTTT.

V is TRBV19 and J is TRBJ2-1; D uncertain. Between the trimmed V and J ends, which lost 6 bases and 2 bases, there was a span of 11 bases. The germline gives CDR1 LNHDA, CDR2 SQIVND (reference sequence). CDR3 length: 14 residues. The CDR3 DNA follows: TGTGCCAGTAGCTTATTGCACACCTACAATGAGCAGTTCTTC. Protein: CASSLLHTYNEQFF.

In the case of this clone: An end of the junction differs from the germline gene, which may be a read error. The CDR3 protein is CASSDQSSYEQYF. The CDR3 nucleotides are TGCGCCAGCAGTGACCAGAGCTCCTACGAGCAGTACTTC. The chain carries TRBV9 and TRBJ2-7; D gene unclear. The CDR3 is made up of 13 amino acids. Germline V gene lookup returns CDR1 SGDLS and CDR2 YYNGEE.

The chain links TRBV6-5 to TRBJ1-2; TRBD1 matches at 8 bases. Germline V gene lookup returns CDR1 MNHEY and CDR2 SVGAGI. The CDR3 runs to 14 residues. The V gene end was trimmed by 6 bases and the J gene end by 4 bases; junction bases not matched to a gene: 7. The CDR3 region is CASRPAGTGYGYTF. CDR3 in DNA: TGTGCCAGCAGACCCGCCGGGACAGGCTATGGCTACACCTTC.

The rearrangement links TRBV2 to TRBJ2-1, with 10 positions matching TRBD2. V gave up 2 bases and J gave up 7 bases; unmatched junction bases: 8. This CDR3 has 16 amino acids. The V gene's germline CDR1 is SNHLY and CDR2 FYNNEI. The CDR3: CASSELAGEGANEQFF. In nucleotides, the CDR3 is TGTGCCAGCAGTGAACTAGCGGGAGAGGGTGCGAATGAGCAGTTCTTC.

CDR3 DNA sequence: TGTGCCAGCAGTCCACGAATTGAGGATACGCAGTATTTT. Translation: CASSPRIEDTQYF. The chain recombines TRBV27 with TRBJ2-3; D remains ambiguous. Trimming stripped 5 bases from V and 6 bases from J, with 12 bases between. This CDR3 region has 13 residues. Looked up from germline, CDR1 is MNHEY and CDR2 is SMNVEV (reference sequence).

The rearrangement links TRBV5-4 to TRBJ1-1; maybe TRBD1 (5 bases). V was clipped by 4 bases and J by 0 bases, with 13 bases between them. CDR1 is SGHNT and CDR2 is YYREEE in the germline V gene (reference sequence). The CDR3 spans 15 residues. The chain's CDR3 is CASSTPTVMNTEAFF. In DNA, the CDR3 is TGTGCCAGCAGCACGCCGACAGTTATGAACACTGAAGCTTTCTTT.

The J gene is TRBJ2-1, the V gene TRBV4-1; D assignment may be TRBD1 or TRBD2 (5 bases each). CDR1 MGHRA and CDR2 YSYEKL come from the germline V gene. V dropped 0 bases and J dropped 10 bases, with 10 bases sitting between them. The CDR3 has 13 residues. The CDR3 is CASSQDLGVEQFF. CDR3 nucleotides: TGCGCCAGCAGCCAAGATCTGGGGGTAGAGCAGTTCTTC.

This clone was detected only once. V usage is TRBV27 and J usage is TRBJ2-3; 10 nucleotides align to TRBD2. CDR1 is MNHEY, CDR2 SMNVEV, per germline (reference sequence). V lost 5 bases to trimming and J lost 5 bases; unmatched junction nucleotides: 4. This CDR3 has 14 amino acids. The CDR3 DNA is TGTGCCAGCAGTGTAGCGGGGGGTGTAGATACGCAGTATTTT. Protein: CASSVAGGVDTQYF.

The gene calls are TRBV4-1 and TRBJ2-7, with no clear D. Trimming took off 3 bases at V and 6 bases at J, with 12 bases between the two ends. CDR1 MGHRA and CDR2 YSYEKL come from the germline V gene. The CDR3 covers 13 residues. The CDR3 loop reads CASSQALGSEQYF. In nucleotides, the CDR3 is TGCGCCAGCAGCCAGGCCTTGGGGTCCGAGCAGTACTTC.

The rearrangement joins TRBV5-1 to TRBJ2-7, with 7 bases that match TRBD1. With 4 bases clipped from V and 2 bases from J, the junction kept 3 bases outside the gene matches. Germline-derived CDR1 and CDR2 are SGHRS and YFSETQ. The CDR3 covers 13 residues. The CDR3 bases are TGCGCCAGCAGCGAGGGACAGACCTACGAGCAGTACTTC. Protein: CASSEGQTYEQYF.

This clone was seen just once. The V call is TRBV4-1, the J call TRBJ2-2, with 11 positions matching TRBD2. Germline V CDR1 and CDR2: MGHRA, YSYEKL. The CDR3 sequence is 13 residues long. Losses at the gene ends were 7 bases for V and 8 bases for J; bases not matched to a gene: 3. CDR3 DNA: TGCGCCAGCAAGACTAGCGGGACTGGGGAGCTGTTTTTT. It codes for CASKTSGTGELFF.

The chain recombines TRBV18 with TRBJ1-5; 8 bases are a match to TRBD1. The CDR3 is made up of 14 amino acids. After removal of 0 bases from V and 7 bases from J, the junction contained 2 bases not matched to a gene. The germline V gene encodes CDR1 KGHSH and CDR2 LQKENI. The CDR3 DNA is TGTGCCAGCTCACCACCACAGGGGGGGCAGCCCCAGCATTTT. Translated, it gives CASSPPQGGQPQHF.

This clone was detected once. V and J are TRBV29-1 and TRBJ2-7; D assignment may be TRBD1 or TRBD2 (7 bases each). CDR3 length: 16 amino acids. Germline CDR1 and CDR2: SQVTM and ANQGSEA. V lost 4 bases, J lost 0 bases, and 19 bases lay in between. The CDR3 DNA follows: TGCAGCGTTGTGGGAGGGGGCACCGACTACTCCTACGAGCAGTACTTC. Amino acid sequence: CSVVGGGTDYSYEQYF.